The clone carrying this TCR beta chain was seen only once. The antigen is unknown. This specimen belongs to a study of cytomegalovirus exposure and HLA in healthy donors. Study-wide findings and caveats: Later analysis placed DRB1 highest and HLA-C lowest in TCR association rates, which differed by HLA locus.

Germline V gene data show CDR1 as SEHNR and CDR2 as FQNEAQ (reference sequence). The CDR3 extends over 13 amino acids. Trimming took off 5 bases at V and 5 bases at J, with 12 bases between the two ends. It was with 60 Vbeta and 13 Jbeta primers that the PCR ran. Assay: immunoSEQ multiplex PCR; the TCRdb copy retains only in-frame clones and omits some. The sample includes around 150,000 clones, over 75% of them seen just once. The V call is TRBV7-9, the J call TRBJ1-2, with a weak D call TRBD1 (6 bases). This sequence was found in a man aged 25 to 40 in good health. The specimen sequenced was PBMCs. The CDR3 region is CASSPQGQYGYTF. The CDR3 DNA reads TGTGCCAGCAGCCCGCAGGGGCAGTATGGCTACACCTTC.